The T cell receptor beta chain under discussion was sequenced for a study of T cells in Graves' hyperthyroidism and ophthalmopathy. In the study overall: Sampling of peripheral blood happened at initial diagnosis, prior to any treatment.

As to this clonotype: What it binds is not known.

Amplified TCR beta CDR3 regions came from RNA transcripts. With the HTBI primer set, the TCR CDR3 went through a first round of RT-PCR. TCRdb re-derived calls from the multiplex PCR reads in MiXCR, one entry per CDR3 protein. The data show about 400,000 distinct CDR3 sequences, roughly 13% seen once. Overall study findings and caveats: Blood shared most expanded thyroid clonotypes above 0.001.

The CDR3 length is 14 residues. In germline, CDR1 is ENHRY, CDR2 SYGVKD. Unmatched junction bases numbered 2, after V lost 6 bases and J lost 1 base. A Clinical Activity Score of at least 3, a NOSPECS grade of at least 4 and a duration under 3 months were recorded in the ophthalmopathy patients. Exclusion followed for patients with uncontrolled infection, other autoimmune disease, pregnancy or lactation. The sequenced sample was blood. The J gene is TRBJ2-1, the V gene TRBV10-3, with 8 positions matching TRBD2. The receptor was isolated from a man between 50 and 59 years old with Graves' ophthalmopathy. CDR3 coding DNA: TGTGCCATCAGGTCGGGGGGGTCCTACAATGAGCAGTTCTTC. This codes for CAIRSGGSYNEQFF.